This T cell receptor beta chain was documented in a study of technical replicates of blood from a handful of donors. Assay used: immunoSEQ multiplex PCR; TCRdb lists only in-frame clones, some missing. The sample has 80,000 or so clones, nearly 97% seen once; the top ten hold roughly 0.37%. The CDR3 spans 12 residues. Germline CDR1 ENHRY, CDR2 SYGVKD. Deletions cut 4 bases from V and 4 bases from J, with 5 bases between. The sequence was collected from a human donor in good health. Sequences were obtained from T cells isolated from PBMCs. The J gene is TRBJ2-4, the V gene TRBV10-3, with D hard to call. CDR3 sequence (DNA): TGTGCCATCAGTGGCGAAAAAAACATTCAGTACTTC. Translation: CAISGEKNIQYF.